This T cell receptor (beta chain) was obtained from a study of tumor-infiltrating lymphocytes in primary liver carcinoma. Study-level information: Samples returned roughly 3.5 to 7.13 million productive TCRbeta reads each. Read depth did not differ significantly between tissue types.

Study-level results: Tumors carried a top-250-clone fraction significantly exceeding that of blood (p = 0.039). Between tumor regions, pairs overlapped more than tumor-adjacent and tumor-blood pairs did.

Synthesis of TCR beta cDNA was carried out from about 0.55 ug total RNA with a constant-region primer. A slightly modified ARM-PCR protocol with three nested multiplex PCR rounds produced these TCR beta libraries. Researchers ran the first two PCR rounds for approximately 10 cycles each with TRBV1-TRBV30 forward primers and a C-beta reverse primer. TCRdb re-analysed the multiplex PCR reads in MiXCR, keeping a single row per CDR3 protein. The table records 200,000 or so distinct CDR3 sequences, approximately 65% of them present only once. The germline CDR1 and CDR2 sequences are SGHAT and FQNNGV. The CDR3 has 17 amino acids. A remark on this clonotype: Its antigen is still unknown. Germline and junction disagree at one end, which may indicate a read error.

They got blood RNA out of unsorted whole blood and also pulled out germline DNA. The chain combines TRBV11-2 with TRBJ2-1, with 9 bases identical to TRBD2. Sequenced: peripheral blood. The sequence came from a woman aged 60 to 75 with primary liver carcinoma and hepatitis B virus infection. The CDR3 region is CASGGRTSASSYNVQFF. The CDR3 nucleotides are TGTGCCAGTGGCGGACGGACTAGCGCCAGCTCCTACAATGTGCAGTTCTTC.